These 20 T cell receptor beta chains originate from one sample sequenced in a study of blood T cells in healthy people across ages. Primed by a sample-barcoded 5' primer and a J-beta primer mix, a second PCR proceeded for roughly 6 to 12 cycles. Each CDR3 protein is one row after TCRdb ran MiXCR on the 5' RACE reads. The data show around 800,000 distinct CDR3 sequences, 20% to 30% seen once. This sample was shared with a second study, whose subject was T cells of mothers and their children.

Input material: blood. These receptors were obtained from a boy aged 5-17 years in good health.

The chain is built from TRBV5-1 and TRBJ2-3; D remains unclear. V gave up 4 bases and J gave up 2 bases, with 8 bases separating them. Germline V lookup: CDR1 SGHRS, CDR2 YFSETQ. CDR3 length: 13 amino acids. The CDR3 sequence is CASSLEITDTQYF. The CDR3 DNA is TGCGCCAGCAGCCTGGAGATCACAGATACGCAGTATTTT.

This sequence joins TRBV6-5 and TRBJ2-5; 10 positions match TRBD2. Matching the DNA end better, TRBJ2-1 makes the J call doubtful. The germline V gene has CDR1 MNHEY and CDR2 SVGAGI. CDR3 length: 14 amino acids. In DNA form, the CDR3 reads TGTGCCTTTACGGGTAGCGGGGGGCCCTATGAGCAGTTCTTC. Encoded protein: CAFTGSGGPYEQFF.

This clonotype was counted between two and nine times. The genes are TRBV30 and TRBJ2-5; 10 bases line up with TRBD2. This CDR3 is built from 16 residues. CDR1 GTSNPN and CDR2 SVGIG come from the germline V gene (reference sequence). V gave up 3 bases and J gave up 3 bases; unmatched junction bases: 10. CDR3 sequence reads: CAWREIAGGLEETQYF. In DNA, the CDR3 is TGTGCCTGGAGAGAAATAGCGGGGGGCCTCGAAGAGACCCAGTACTTC.

The chain joins TRBV24-1 to TRBJ2-1, with TRBD1 matching over 8 bases. The CDR3 runs 16 residues. V dropped 3 bases and J dropped 7; count of bases not matched to a gene: 10. The germline V gene has CDR1 KGHDR and CDR2 SFDVKD. The CDR3 loop is CATSDPQGDGLNEQFF. The CDR3 DNA sequence: TGTGCCACCAGTGATCCACAGGGGGACGGTTTGAATGAGCAGTTCTTC.

The chain uses TRBV19 and TRBJ1-4; D gene ambiguous. Germline CDR1 reads LNHDA; CDR2 reads SQIVND (reference sequence). The germline V and J ends were trimmed by 5 bases and 8 bases, with 12 bases remaining between them. The CDR3 contains 13 residues. The CDR3 region has the DNA TGTGCCAGTAGTGAGGACCTTGGGGAAAAACTGTTTTTT. Protein product: CASSEDLGEKLFF. Variable domain in full (rest from reference TRBV19 and TRBJ1-4): DGGITQSPKYLFRKEGQNVTLSCEQNLNHDAMYWYRQDPGQGLRLIYYSQIVNDFQKGDIAEGYSVSREKKESFPLTVTSAQKNPTAFYLCASSEDLGEKLFFGSGTQLSVL.

The sample holds a few counts of this clonotype. V is TRBV7-6 and J is TRBJ1-3; D ambiguous. V lost 1 base and J lost 2, with 6 bases in between. The CDR3 has 14 residues. Germline CDR1 reads SGHVS; CDR2 reads FNYEAQ. CDR3 DNA sequence: TGTGCCAGCAGCTTAGGGGCAGCTGGAAACACCATATATTTT. Its protein product is CASSLGAAGNTIYF.

There are a few counts of this clonotype. The J gene is TRBJ1-1, the V gene TRBV9; 7 positions match TRBD1. With V trimmed by 2 bases and J by 4 bases, 8 bases remained unmatched. Germline CDR1 is SGDLS and CDR2 is YYNGEE. The CDR3 loop spans 15 amino acids. The CDR3 here is CASSVEGDRLTEAFF. The CDR3 DNA reads TGTGCCAGCAGCGTTGAGGGGGACAGACTCACTGAAGCTTTCTTT.

A remark on this clonotype: At one end, the junction sequence differs from germline, possibly due to a read error. This rearrangement joins TRBV10-3 to TRBJ2-1, with D unresolved. The CDR3 contains 15 residues. Looked up from germline, CDR1 is ENHRY and CDR2 is SYGVKD. CDR3 in amino acids: CAISEGLNRVNEQLF. CDR3 bases: TGTGCCATCAGTGAAGGCCTTAATAGGGTCAATGAGCAGCTCTTC.

Only a few counts were recorded for this clonotype. This sequence joins TRBV9 and TRBJ2-5; D is possibly TRBD1 (6 bases). V was shortened by 0 bases and J by 1 base, with 10 bases between the two germline ends. CDR1 SGDLS and CDR2 YYNGEE come from the germline V gene. This CDR3 is 15 amino acids long. The DNA for the CDR3 is TGTGCCAGCAGCGTAGGACAGGTGGTCCAAGAGACCCAGTACTTC. Its protein product is CASSVGQVVQETQYF.

This chain connects TRBV7-9 to TRBJ2-1; D may be TRBD2 (6 bases). Germline lookup yields CDR1 SEHNR and CDR2 FQNEAQ (reference sequence). Trimming stripped 7 bases from V and 10 bases from J, with 17 bases between. The CDR3 has 13 amino acids. The CDR3 is CASTSGGSYEQFF. CDR3 bases: TGTGCCAGCACCTCCGGGGGATCCTACGAGCAGTTCTTC.

This chain's CDR3 is CASSRGPGAGEQYF. In DNA, the CDR3 is TGTGCCAGCTCACGGGGACCGGGCGCGGGCGAGCAGTACTTC. The chain links TRBV18 to TRBJ2-7; the D call may be TRBD1 or TRBD2 (5 bases each). The CDR3 covers 14 residues. Germline assignment: CDR1 KGHSH and CDR2 LQKENI. Trimming took off 4 bases at V and 6 bases at J, with 16 bases between the two ends.

The rearrangement links TRBV20-1 to TRBJ1-1; D may be TRBD1 (6 bases). CDR3 length: 14 residues. CDR1 is DFQATT, CDR2 SNEGSKA, per germline (reference sequence). V lost 0 bases and J 0 bases, leaving 8 bases between the germline ends. The CDR3 nucleotides are TGCAGTGCTAGAGACAGGGGACTGAACACTGAAGCTTTCTTT. This gives the protein CSARDRGLNTEAFF.

This sequence joins TRBV18 and TRBJ1-2; weak D call: TRBD1 (5 bases). CDR3 length: 15 residues. The V and J ends lost 6 bases and 3 bases respectively, with 17 bases between them. In germline, CDR1 is KGHSH, CDR2 LQKENI. Here the CDR3 reads CASSQSRAKDYGYTF. The CDR3 DNA follows: TGTGCCAGCTCCCAGTCCAGGGCTAAAGACTATGGCTACACCTTC.

The chain joins TRBV14 to TRBJ1-2; perhaps TRBD1 as D (5 bases). Trimming took off 2 bases at V and 4 bases at J, with 11 bases between the two ends. The CDR3 sequence is 14 residues long. The germline CDR1 and CDR2 sequences are SGHDN and FVKESK. CDR3 protein: CASSQRQGPYGYTF. Written as DNA, the CDR3 is TGTGCCAGCAGCCAAAGGCAGGGCCCCTATGGCTACACCTTC.

This clonotype was seen more than once but under ten times. The J gene is TRBJ2-5, the V gene TRBV5-1, with 10 bases fitting TRBD1. The junction had 4 bases not matched to a gene; V was cut back by 2 bases and J by 0 bases. This CDR3 spans 16 amino acids. Germline CDR1 is SGHRS and CDR2 is YFSETQ. The CDR3 loop reads CASSLSGQGNQETQYF. The CDR3 DNA is TGCGCCAGCAGCTTATCGGGACAGGGGAACCAAGAGACCCAGTACTTC.

The chain uses TRBV7-2 and TRBJ2-3; D may be TRBD1 (5 bases). V lost 2 bases to trimming and J lost 3 bases, with 12 bases between them. This CDR3 contains 15 residues. Germline lookup yields CDR1 SGHTA and CDR2 FQGNSA. CDR3 residues: CASSLRGRDTDTQYF. The CDR3 coding sequence is TGTGCCAGCAGCTTAAGGGGCAGGGATACAGATACGCAGTATTTT.

This clonotype turned up a few times. The V call is TRBV5-1, the J call TRBJ2-5; maybe TRBD2 (6 bases). The V end lost 0 bases, the J end lost 9 bases, and 18 bases lay between the germline ends. CDR1 is SGHRS and CDR2 is YFSETQ in the germline V gene. The CDR3 is 15 residues long. Here the CDR3 reads CASSLEQILTGAQYF. For the CDR3, the DNA is TGCGCCAGCAGCTTGGAGCAGATACTTACGGGGGCCCAGTACTTC.

This clonotype showed up just a few times. The CDR3 nucleotides read TGCGCCAGCAGCCAAGAAAGGGCCGGGACGGACCTCTCTGGGGCCAACGTCCTGACTTTC. Its translation is CASSQERAGTDLSGANVLTF. V usage is TRBV4-1 and J usage is TRBJ2-6; D tentatively fits TRBD1 or TRBD2 (5 bases each). Germline CDR1 and CDR2: MGHRA and YSYEKL. This CDR3 contains 20 residues. V shed 0 bases and J shed 0 bases, with 18 bases lying between them.

V usage is TRBV29-1 and J usage is TRBJ1-1, with D unclear. V gave up 2 bases and J gave up 5 bases, with 18 bases separating them. The CDR3 is made up of 15 amino acids. Germline V CDR1 and CDR2: SQVTM, ANQGSEA. CDR3 sequence reads: CSVESRHITGTEAFF. Written as DNA, the CDR3 is TGCAGCGTTGAAAGCCGACATATAACTGGGACTGAAGCTTTCTTT. The entire variable domain, with the rest obtained from reference TRBV29-1 and TRBJ1-1, is as follows: SAVISQKPSRDICQRGTSLTIQCQVDSQVTMMFWYRQQPGQSLTLIATANQGSEATYESGFVIDKFPISRPNLTFSTLTVSNMSPEDSSIYLCSVESRHITGTEAFFGQGTRLTVV.

The chain is built from TRBV5-1 and TRBJ1-1; no clear D gene. CDR3 length: 14 residues. Germline CDR1 reads SGHRS; CDR2 reads YFSETQ. V was pared by 0 bases and J by 1 base, with 7 bases between. In DNA, the CDR3 is TGCGCCAGCAGCTTGGCCGTGGCGAACACTGAAGCTTTCTTT. This encodes CASSLAVANTEAFF. The entire variable domain, with the rest obtained from reference TRBV5-1 and TRBJ1-1, is as follows: KAGVTQTPRYLIKTRGQQVTLSCSPISGHRSVSWYQQTPGQGLQFLFEYFSETQRNKGNFPGRFSGRQFSNSRSEMNVSTLELGDSALYLCASSLAVANTEAFFGQGTRLTVV.